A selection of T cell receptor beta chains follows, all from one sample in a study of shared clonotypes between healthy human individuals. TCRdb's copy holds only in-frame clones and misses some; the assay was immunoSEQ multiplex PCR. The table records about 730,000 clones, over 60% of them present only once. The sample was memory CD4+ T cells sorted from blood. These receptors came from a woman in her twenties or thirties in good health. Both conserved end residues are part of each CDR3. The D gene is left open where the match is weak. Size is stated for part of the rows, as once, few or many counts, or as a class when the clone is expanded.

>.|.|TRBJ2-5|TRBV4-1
CASSSEGSSTQETQYF
TGCGCCAGCAGCTCGGAGGGCTCCAGCACCCAAGAGACCCAGTACTTC
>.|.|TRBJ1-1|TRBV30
CAWKTALSSGAFF
TGTGCCTGGAAAACGGCACTCTCGAGCGGAGCTTTCTTT
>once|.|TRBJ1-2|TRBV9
CASSPRPKYGYTF
TGTGCCAGCAGCCCAAGACCCAAGTATGGCTACACCTTC
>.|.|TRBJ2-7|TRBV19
CASSPRGAAADEQYF
TGTGCCAGTAGTCCTAGGGGTGCCGCGGCGGACGAGCAGTACTTC
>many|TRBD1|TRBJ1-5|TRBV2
CASSGEGQGGQPQHF
TGTGCCAGCAGTGGTGAGGGACAGGGGGGCCAGCCCCAGCATTTT
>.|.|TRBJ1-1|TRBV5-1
CASMPGSSNTEAFF
TGCGCCAGTATGCCAGGGTCCTCGAACACTGAAGCTTTCTTT
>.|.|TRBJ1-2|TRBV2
CASSPEWGAGYGYTF
TGTGCCAGCAGCCCGGAATGGGGGGCTGGCTATGGCTACACCTTC
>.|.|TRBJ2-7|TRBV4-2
CASSRGGDYEQYF
TGTGCCAGCAGCCGCGGTGGGGACTACGAGCAGTACTTC
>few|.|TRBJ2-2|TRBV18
CASSPGHSNTGELFF
TGTGCCAGCTCACCAGGGCACTCGAACACCGGGGAGCTGTTTTTT
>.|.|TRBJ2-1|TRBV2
CASSEDRIMKFF
TGTGCCAGCAGTGAGGACCGAATAATGAAGTTCTTC
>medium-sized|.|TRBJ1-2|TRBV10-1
CASSESQGYGYTF
TGCGCCAGCAGTGAGTCGCAGGGGTATGGCTACACCTTC
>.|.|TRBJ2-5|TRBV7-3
CASSSNFQETQYF
TGTGCCAGCAGCTCGAATTTCCAAGAGACCCAGTACTTC
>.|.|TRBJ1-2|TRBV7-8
CASSLMGGQYGYTF
TGTGCCAGCAGCTTAATGGGAGGGCAGTATGGCTACACCTTC
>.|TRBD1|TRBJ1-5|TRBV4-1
CASSQERGTDGGRPQHF
TGCGCCAGCAGCCAAGAACGAGGGACAGACGGGGGTCGGCCCCAGCATTTT
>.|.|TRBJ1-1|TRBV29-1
CSVRGSAGTEAFF
TGCAGCGTCCGGGGGTCCGCGGGGACTGAAGCTTTCTTT
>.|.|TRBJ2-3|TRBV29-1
CSVEVGSTDTQYF
TGCAGCGTTGAGGTTGGGTCCACAGATACGCAGTATTTT
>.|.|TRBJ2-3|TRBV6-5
CASSYGQRDTDTQYF
TGTGCCAGCAGTTACGGCCAGAGAGACACAGATACGCAGTATTTT
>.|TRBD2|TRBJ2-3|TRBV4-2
CASRLAGESTDTQYF
TGTGCCAGCAGACTAGCGGGAGAAAGCACAGATACGCAGTATTTT
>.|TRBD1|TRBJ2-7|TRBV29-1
CSVYDRGRNEQYF
TGCAGCGTCTACGACAGGGGAAGAAACGAGCAGTACTTC
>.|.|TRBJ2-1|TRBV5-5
CASSLVVGKYGQQFF
TGTGCCAGCAGCTTAGTTGTTGGGAAATACGGTCAGCAGTTCTTC
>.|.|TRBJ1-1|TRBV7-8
CASGFGGLNTEAFF
TGTGCCAGCGGGTTCGGGGGATTGAACACTGAAGCTTTCTTT
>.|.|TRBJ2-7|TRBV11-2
CASSSPGGSPYEQYF
TGTGCCAGCAGCTCCCCCGGGGGCTCACCGTACGAGCAGTACTTC
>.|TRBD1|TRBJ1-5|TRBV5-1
CASSITGAGNQPQHF
TGCGCCAGCAGCATCACAGGGGCTGGCAATCAGCCCCAGCATTTT
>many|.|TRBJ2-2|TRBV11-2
CASSPKTPMNTGELFF
TGTGCCAGCAGCCCGAAGACGCCCATGAACACCGGGGAGCTGTTTTTT